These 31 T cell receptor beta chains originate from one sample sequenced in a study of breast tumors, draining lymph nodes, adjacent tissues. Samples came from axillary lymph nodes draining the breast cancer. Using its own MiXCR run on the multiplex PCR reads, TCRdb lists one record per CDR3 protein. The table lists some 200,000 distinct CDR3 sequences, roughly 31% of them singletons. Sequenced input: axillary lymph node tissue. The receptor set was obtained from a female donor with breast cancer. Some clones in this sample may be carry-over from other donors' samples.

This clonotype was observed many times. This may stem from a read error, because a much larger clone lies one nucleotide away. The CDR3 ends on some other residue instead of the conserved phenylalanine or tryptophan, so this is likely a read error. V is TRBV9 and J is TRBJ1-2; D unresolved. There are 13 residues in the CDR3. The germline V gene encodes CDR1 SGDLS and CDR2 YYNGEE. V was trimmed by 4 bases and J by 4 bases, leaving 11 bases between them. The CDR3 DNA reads TGTGCCAGCAGCACCCTAGACGGCTATGGCTACACCTCC. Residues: CASSTLDGYGYTS.

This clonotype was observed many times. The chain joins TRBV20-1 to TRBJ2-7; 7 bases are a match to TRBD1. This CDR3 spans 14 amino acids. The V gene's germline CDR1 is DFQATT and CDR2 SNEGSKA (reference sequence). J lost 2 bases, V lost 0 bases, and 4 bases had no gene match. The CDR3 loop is CSARDLQGAYEQYF. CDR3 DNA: TGCAGTGCTAGAGATCTGCAGGGGGCCTACGAGCAGTACTTC.

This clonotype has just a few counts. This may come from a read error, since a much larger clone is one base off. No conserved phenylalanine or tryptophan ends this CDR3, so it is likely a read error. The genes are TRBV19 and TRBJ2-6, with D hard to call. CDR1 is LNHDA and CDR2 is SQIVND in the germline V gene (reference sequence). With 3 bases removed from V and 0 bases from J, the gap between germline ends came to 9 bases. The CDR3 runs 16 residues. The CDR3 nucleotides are TGTGCCAGTAGTATCTTAGACGTCTCTGGGGCCAACGTCCTGACTTCC. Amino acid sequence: CASSILDVSGANVLTS.

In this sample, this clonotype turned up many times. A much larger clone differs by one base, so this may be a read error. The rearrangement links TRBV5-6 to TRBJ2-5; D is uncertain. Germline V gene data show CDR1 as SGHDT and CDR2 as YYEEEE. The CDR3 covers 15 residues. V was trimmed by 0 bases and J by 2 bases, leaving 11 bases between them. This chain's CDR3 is CASSLVPARQETQYF. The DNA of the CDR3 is TGTGCCAGCAGCTTGGTACCCGCCAGGCAAGAGACCCAGTACTTC.

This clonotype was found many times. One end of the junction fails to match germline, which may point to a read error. CDR3 in amino acids: CASSQVRVSGANALTF. In nucleotides, the CDR3 is TGTGCCAGCAGCCAGGTCAGGGTCTCTGGGGCCAACGCCCTGACTTTC. The gene calls are TRBV14 and TRBJ2-6, with D perhaps matching TRBD1 (5 bases). Germline CDR1 is SGHDN and CDR2 is FVKESK. This CDR3 region has 16 residues.

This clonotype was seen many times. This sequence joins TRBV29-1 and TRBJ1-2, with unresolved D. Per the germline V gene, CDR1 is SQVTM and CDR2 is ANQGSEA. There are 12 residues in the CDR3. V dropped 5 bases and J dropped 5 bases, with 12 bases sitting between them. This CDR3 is CSVQTPTYGYTF. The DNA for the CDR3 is TGCAGCGTTCAGACACCTACTTATGGCTACACCTTC.

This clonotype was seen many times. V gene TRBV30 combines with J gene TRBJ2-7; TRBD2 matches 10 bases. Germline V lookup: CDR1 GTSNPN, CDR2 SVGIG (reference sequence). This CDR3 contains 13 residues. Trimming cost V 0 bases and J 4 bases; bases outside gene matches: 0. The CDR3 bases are TGTGCCTGGAGTGTACTAGCGGGATACGAGCAGTACTTC. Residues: CAWSVLAGYEQYF.

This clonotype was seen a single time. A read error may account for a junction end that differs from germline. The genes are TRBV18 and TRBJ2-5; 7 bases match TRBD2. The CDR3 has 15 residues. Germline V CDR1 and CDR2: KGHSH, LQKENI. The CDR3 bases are TGTGCCAGTTCACCACCCTCTAGCGGACAAGAGGCCCAGTACTTC. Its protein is CASSPPSSGQEAQYF.

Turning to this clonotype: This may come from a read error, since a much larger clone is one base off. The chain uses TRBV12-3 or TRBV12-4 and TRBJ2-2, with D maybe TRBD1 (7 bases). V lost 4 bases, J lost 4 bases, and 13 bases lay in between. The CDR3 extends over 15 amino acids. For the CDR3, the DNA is TGTGCCAGCAGTTGCAGGGGGGCTGGCACCGGGGAGCTGTTTTTT. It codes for CASSCRGAGTGELFF.

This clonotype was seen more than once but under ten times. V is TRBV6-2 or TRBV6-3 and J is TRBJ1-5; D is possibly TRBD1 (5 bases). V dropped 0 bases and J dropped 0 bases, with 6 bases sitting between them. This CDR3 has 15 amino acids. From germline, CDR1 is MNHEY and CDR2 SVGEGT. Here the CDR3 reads CASSYSRGSNQPQHF. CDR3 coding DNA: TGTGCCAGCAGTTACTCGAGGGGTAGCAATCAGCCCCAGCATTTT.

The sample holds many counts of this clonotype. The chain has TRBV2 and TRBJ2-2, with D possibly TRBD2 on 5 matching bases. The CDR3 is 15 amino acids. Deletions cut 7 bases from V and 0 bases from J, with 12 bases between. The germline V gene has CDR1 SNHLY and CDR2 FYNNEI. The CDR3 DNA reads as TGTGCCAGCACCCCCCGGACTTCGAACACCGGGGAGCTGTTTTTT. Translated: CASTPRTSNTGELFF.

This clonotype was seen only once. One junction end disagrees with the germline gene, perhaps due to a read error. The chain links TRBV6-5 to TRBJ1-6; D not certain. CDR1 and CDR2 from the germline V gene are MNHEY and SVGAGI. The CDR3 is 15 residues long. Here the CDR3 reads CVSSYGQRYNSPLHF. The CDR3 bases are TGTGTCAGCAGTTACGGGCAGCGGTATAACTCACCCCTCCACTTT.

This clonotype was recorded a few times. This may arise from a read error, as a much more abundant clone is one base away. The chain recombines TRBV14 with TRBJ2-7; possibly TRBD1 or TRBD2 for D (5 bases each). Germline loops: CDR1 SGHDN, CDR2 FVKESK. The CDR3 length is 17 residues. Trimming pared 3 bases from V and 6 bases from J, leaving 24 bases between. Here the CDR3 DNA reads TGTGCCAGCAGCCATTTTTCACCCGGGACCAACCTCTCCGAGCAGTACTTC. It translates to CASSHFSPGTNLSEQYF. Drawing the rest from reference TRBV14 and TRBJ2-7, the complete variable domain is EAGVTQFPSHSVIEKGQTVTLRCDPISGHDNLYWYRRVMGKEIKFLLHFVKESKQDESGMPNNRFLAERTGGTYSTLKVQPAELEDSGVYFCASSHFSPGTNLSEQYFGPGTRLTVT.

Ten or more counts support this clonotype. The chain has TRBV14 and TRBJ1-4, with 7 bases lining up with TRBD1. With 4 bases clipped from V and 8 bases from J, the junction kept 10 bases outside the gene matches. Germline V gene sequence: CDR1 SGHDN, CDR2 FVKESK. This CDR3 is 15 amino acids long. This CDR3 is CASSPNTGVREKLFF. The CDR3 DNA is TGTGCCAGCAGCCCTAACACAGGGGTGAGGGAAAAACTGTTTTTT.

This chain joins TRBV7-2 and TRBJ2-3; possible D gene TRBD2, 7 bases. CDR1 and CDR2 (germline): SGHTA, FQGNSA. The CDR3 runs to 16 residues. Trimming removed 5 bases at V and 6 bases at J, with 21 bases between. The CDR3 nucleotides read TGTGCCAGCAGCCCACCGCCGGGGGGCCGGTGGGATACGCAGTATTTT. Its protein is CASSPPPGGRWDTQYF.

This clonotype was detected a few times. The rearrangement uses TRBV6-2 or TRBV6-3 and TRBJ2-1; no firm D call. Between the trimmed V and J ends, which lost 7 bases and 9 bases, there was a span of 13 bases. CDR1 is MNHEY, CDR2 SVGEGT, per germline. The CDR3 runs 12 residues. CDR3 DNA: TGTGCCAGCACCACCCGGCCCCGTGAGCAGTTCTTC. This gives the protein CASTTRPREQFF.

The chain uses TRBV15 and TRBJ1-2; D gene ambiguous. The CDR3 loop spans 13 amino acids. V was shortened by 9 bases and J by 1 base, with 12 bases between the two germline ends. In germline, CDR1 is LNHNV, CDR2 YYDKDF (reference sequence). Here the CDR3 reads CATPNGNNYGYTF. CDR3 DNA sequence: TGTGCCACTCCGAATGGGAATAACTATGGCTACACCTTC.

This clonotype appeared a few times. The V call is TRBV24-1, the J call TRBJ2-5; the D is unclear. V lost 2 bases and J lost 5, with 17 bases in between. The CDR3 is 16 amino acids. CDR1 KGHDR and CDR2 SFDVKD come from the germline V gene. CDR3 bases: TGTGCCACCAGTGATTCGCAACCCCCGACCTTGGAGACCCAGTACTTC. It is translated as CATSDSQPPTLETQYF.

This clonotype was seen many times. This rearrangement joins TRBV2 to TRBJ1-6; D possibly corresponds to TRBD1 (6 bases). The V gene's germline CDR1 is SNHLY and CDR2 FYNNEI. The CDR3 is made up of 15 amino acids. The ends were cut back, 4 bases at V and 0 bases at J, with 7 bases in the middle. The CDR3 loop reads CASSATGSYNSPLHF. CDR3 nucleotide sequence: TGTGCCAGCAGTGCGACAGGCTCCTATAATTCACCCCTCCACTTT.

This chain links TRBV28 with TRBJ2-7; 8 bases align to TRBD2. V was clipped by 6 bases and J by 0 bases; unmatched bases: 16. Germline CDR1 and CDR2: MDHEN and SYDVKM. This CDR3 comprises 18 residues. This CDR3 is CASRAGGLPGGSSYEQYF. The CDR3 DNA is TGTGCCAGCAGGGCCGGGGGGCTGCCGGGAGGGTCCTCCTACGAGCAGTACTTC.

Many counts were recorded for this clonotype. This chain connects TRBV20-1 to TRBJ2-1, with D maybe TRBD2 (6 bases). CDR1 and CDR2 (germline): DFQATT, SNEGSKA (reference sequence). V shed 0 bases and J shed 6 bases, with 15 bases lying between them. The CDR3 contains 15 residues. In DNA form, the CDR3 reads TGCAGTGCTAGAGATACTAGCCGGAGGGTCAATGAGCAGTTCTTC. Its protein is CSARDTSRRVNEQFF.

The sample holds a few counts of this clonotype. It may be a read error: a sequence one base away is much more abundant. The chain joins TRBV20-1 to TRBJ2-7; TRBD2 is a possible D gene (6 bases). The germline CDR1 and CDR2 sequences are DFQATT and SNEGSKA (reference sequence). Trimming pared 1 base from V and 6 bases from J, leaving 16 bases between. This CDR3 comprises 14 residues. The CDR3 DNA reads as TGCAGTGCTAGAGTGGAGACTAGTCCTCCCGAGCAGTACTTC. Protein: CSARVETSPPEQYF.

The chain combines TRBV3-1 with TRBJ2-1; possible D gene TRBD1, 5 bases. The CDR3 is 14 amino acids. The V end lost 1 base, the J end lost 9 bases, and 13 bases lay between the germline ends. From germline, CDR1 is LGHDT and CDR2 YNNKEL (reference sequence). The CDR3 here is CASSQGGTQSEQFF. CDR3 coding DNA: TGTGCCAGCAGCCAAGGGGGCACCCAAAGTGAGCAGTTCTTC.

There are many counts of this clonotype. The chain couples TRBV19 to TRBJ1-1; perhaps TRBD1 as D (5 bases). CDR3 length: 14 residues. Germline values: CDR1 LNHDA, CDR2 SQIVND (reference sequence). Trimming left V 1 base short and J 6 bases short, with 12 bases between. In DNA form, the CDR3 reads TGTGCCAGTAGTATAGGGCAGGGTACGGCTGAAGCTTTCTTT. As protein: CASSIGQGTAEAFF.

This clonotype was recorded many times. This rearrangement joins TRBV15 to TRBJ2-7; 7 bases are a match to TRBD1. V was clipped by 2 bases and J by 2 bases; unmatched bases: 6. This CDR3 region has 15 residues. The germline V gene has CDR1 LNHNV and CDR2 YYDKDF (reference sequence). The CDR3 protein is CATSRNFGQAYEQYF. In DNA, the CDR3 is TGTGCCACCAGCAGAAACTTCGGACAGGCCTACGAGCAGTACTTC.

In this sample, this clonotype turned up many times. Here the CDR3 DNA reads TGCAGTGCTACCGGGACTAGCGGGGTTAGCACAGATACGCAGTATTTT. This sequence encodes CSATGTSGVSTDTQYF. The chain carries TRBV20-1 and TRBJ2-3; 13 bases fit TRBD2. Per the germline V gene, CDR1 is DFQATT and CDR2 is SNEGSKA (reference sequence). There are 16 residues in the CDR3. Losses at the gene ends were 4 bases for V and 0 bases for J; bases not matched to a gene: 4.

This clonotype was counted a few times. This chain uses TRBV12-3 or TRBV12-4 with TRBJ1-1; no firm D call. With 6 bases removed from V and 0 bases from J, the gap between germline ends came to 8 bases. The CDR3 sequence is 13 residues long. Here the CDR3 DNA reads TGTGCCAGCAGCCGGGCCATGAACACTGAAGCTTTCTTT. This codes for CASSRAMNTEAFF.

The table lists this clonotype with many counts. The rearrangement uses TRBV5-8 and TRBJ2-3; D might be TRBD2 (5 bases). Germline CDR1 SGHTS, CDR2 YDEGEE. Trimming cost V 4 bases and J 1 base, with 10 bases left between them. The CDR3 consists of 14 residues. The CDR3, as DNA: TGTGCCAGCAGCACGGACTCTGGCACAGATACGCAGTATTTT. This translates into CASSTDSGTDTQYF. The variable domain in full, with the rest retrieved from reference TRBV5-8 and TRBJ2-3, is EAGVTQSPTHLIKTRGQQATLRCSPISGHTSVYWYQQALGLGLQFLLWYDEGEERNRGNFPPRFSGRQFPNYSSELNVNALELEDSALYLCASSTDSGTDTQYFGPGTRLTVL.

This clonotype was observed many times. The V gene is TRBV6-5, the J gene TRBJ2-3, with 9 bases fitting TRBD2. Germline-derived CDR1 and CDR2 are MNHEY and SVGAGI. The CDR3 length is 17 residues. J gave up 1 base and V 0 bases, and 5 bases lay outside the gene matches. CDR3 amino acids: CASSYSGREGRTDTQYF. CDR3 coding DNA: TGTGCCAGCAGTTACTCGGGGCGGGAGGGACGCACAGATACGCAGTATTTT.

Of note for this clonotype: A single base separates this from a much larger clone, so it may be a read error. CDR3 sequence: CSAIAGVETPYF. CDR3 sequence (DNA): TGCAGTGCAATAGCGGGGGTTGAGACCCCGTACTTC. The rearrangement uses TRBV20-1 and TRBJ2-5; 9 positions match TRBD2. The germline CDR1 and CDR2 sequences are DFQATT and SNEGSKA (reference sequence). The CDR3 is 12 residues long.

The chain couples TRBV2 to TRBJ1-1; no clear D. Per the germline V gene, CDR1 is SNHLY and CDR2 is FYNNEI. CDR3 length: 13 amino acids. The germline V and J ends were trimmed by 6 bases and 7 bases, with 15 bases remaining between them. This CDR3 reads CASRWEKGFEAFF. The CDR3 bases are TGTGCCAGCAGATGGGAAAAGGGTTTTGAAGCTTTCTTT.